This T cell receptor beta chain originates from a study of T-cell memory formation after mild COVID-19. A few counts support this clonotype. As yet, its antigen is unknown. Germline CDR1 reads SGHRS; CDR2 reads YFSETQ. V dropped 6 bases and J dropped 4; count of bases not matched to a gene: 10. The CDR3 totals 16 residues. Study findings and constraints: Pre-infection memory carried some responding clones, suggesting that cross-reactive memory joined. Whereas later expanders leaned CD4+, clones contracting day 15 to 85 showed a balanced CD4/CD8 makeup.

A single record per CDR3 protein comes from TCRdb applying MiXCR to the 5' RACE reads. The data show around 470,000 distinct CDR3 sequences, with roughly 20% seen just once and around 9.2% held by the top ten. Material for sequencing was PBMCs or a T cell subset sorted from them (not recorded which). The genes are TRBV5-1 and TRBJ1-2; 12 bases agree with TRBD1. This TCR was sampled from an adult woman who had mild COVID-19 (a few samples of this study predate the infection). Cell type and time point are not known. The CDR3 region has the DNA TGCGCCAGCACCACTTCCGGGACAGGGGGCTTCTATGGCTACACCTTC. This sequence encodes CASTTSGTGGFYGYTF.